The rows below give T cell receptor beta chains drawn from one sample of a study of regulatory T cells in long-lasting Graves disease. TCRdb reprocessed the multiplex PCR reads with MiXCR, giving one entry per CDR3 protein. The sample shows roughly 500,000 distinct CDR3 sequences, approximately 12% of them seen only once. These same records also appear under a second study, on T cells in Graves' hyperthyroidism and ophthalmopathy.

The material was peripheral blood mononuclear cells (PBMCs), obtained at new diagnosis, from a patient treated with antithyroid drugs. These receptors were obtained from a man aged 30-40 years with Graves disease. Both conserved end residues are part of each CDR3. Fields, in order: clone size, V gene, D gene, J gene, CDR3 protein. The D gene is left open where the match is weak. Size values are once, few and many counts, or a class for expanded clones, and some rows have none.

clone_size: many; v_call: TRBV11-1; d_call: .; j_call: TRBJ2-5; cdr3_aa: CASSPSVTGKQETQYF
clone_size: many; v_call: TRBV12-3/TRBV12-4; d_call: .; j_call: TRBJ1-2; cdr3_aa: CASSLEQGRGYTF
clone_size: .; v_call: TRBV5-1; d_call: .; j_call: TRBJ2-3; cdr3_aa: CVSSLGDSYSADTQYF
clone_size: .; v_call: TRBV7-9; d_call: .; j_call: TRBJ2-5; cdr3_aa: CASSLHVWLQETPYF
clone_size: many; v_call: TRBV7-2; d_call: .; j_call: TRBJ2-5; cdr3_aa: CASSSMRGLLIETQYF
clone_size: .; v_call: TRBV5-1; d_call: TRBD2; j_call: TRBJ2-1; cdr3_aa: CASSRGAEGLAGIWGRNEQFF
clone_size: many; v_call: TRBV20-1; d_call: .; j_call: TRBJ1-1; cdr3_aa: CSARDRGLGEAFF
clone_size: many; v_call: TRBV7-9; d_call: TRBD1; j_call: TRBJ2-3; cdr3_aa: CASQRDRATDTQYF
clone_size: many; v_call: TRBV25-1; d_call: TRBD2; j_call: TRBJ2-3; cdr3_aa: CASSRTSGKITDTQYF
clone_size: many; v_call: TRBV12-3/TRBV12-4; d_call: .; j_call: TRBJ2-1; cdr3_aa: CASSLDGYNEQFF
clone_size: .; v_call: TRBV11-2; d_call: TRBD2; j_call: TRBJ2-1; cdr3_aa: CASSIAGLARYNEQFF
clone_size: many; v_call: TRBV7-2; d_call: .; j_call: TRBJ2-7; cdr3_aa: CASSPGRAGLEQYF
clone_size: many; v_call: TRBV6-5; d_call: .; j_call: TRBJ1-4; cdr3_aa: CASSYRAGRREKLFF
clone_size: .; v_call: TRBV13; d_call: .; j_call: TRBJ1-2; cdr3_aa: CASEGRMDGYTF
clone_size: .; v_call: TRBV20-1; d_call: .; j_call: TRBJ2-7; cdr3_aa: CSATDGYLESYEQYF
clone_size: .; v_call: TRBV20-1; d_call: TRBD2; j_call: TRBJ2-1; cdr3_aa: CSARLAEAGWVEQFF
clone_size: many; v_call: TRBV7-2; d_call: TRBD2; j_call: TRBJ2-7; cdr3_aa: CASRPSGGSYEQYF
clone_size: many; v_call: TRBV2; d_call: TRBD1; j_call: TRBJ1-3; cdr3_aa: CASSLTGGMISGNTIYF
clone_size: many; v_call: TRBV9; d_call: .; j_call: TRBJ2-7; cdr3_aa: CASSVAGFSSYEQYF
clone_size: few; v_call: TRBV3-1; d_call: .; j_call: TRBJ2-7; cdr3_aa: CASGHSDWGQRPIIGEQYF
clone_size: many; v_call: TRBV29-1; d_call: .; j_call: TRBJ2-1; cdr3_aa: CSVWGTTPYNEQFF
clone_size: few; v_call: TRBV4-2; d_call: TRBD2; j_call: TRBJ2-3; cdr3_aa: CASSQDWNSGIEDTQYF
clone_size: .; v_call: TRBV30; d_call: .; j_call: TRBJ1-5; cdr3_aa: CAWSVLAGGNQPQHF
clone_size: few; v_call: TRBV10-3; d_call: .; j_call: TRBJ2-5; cdr3_aa: CAISGDETQYF
clone_size: many; v_call: TRBV29-1; d_call: .; j_call: TRBJ2-5; cdr3_aa: CSAAGAPQETQYF
clone_size: many; v_call: TRBV27; d_call: TRBD1; j_call: TRBJ1-3; cdr3_aa: CASSPGTGAPSSGNTIYF
clone_size: .; v_call: TRBV2; d_call: .; j_call: TRBJ2-5; cdr3_aa: CASGMQETQYF
clone_size: .; v_call: TRBV29-1; d_call: TRBD2; j_call: TRBJ2-1; cdr3_aa: CSVPRTSGRIEQFF
clone_size: few; v_call: TRBV27; d_call: .; j_call: TRBJ1-2; cdr3_aa: CASSSRVLLGDYGYTF
clone_size: many; v_call: TRBV12-3/TRBV12-4; d_call: TRBD2; j_call: TRBJ2-1; cdr3_aa: CASSSSGSSDHEQFF
clone_size: many; v_call: TRBV6-5; d_call: .; j_call: TRBJ2-7; cdr3_aa: CASSSWAGYEQYF
clone_size: .; v_call: TRBV7-6; d_call: .; j_call: TRBJ2-7; cdr3_aa: CARDRGQFYEQYF
clone_size: .; v_call: TRBV20-1; d_call: TRBD1; j_call: TRBJ1-5; cdr3_aa: CSANRGGKEISNQPQHF
clone_size: many; v_call: TRBV20-1; d_call: .; j_call: TRBJ2-7; cdr3_aa: CSAGPGGVGEQYF
clone_size: many; v_call: TRBV27; d_call: TRBD1; j_call: TRBJ1-1; cdr3_aa: CASSRPGQGKTEAFF
clone_size: many; v_call: TRBV7-2; d_call: .; j_call: TRBJ2-1; cdr3_aa: CASSVDSSGSYNEQFF
clone_size: many; v_call: TRBV7-9; d_call: .; j_call: TRBJ2-7; cdr3_aa: CASSLTGADEQYF
clone_size: many; v_call: TRBV7-2; d_call: TRBD2; j_call: TRBJ2-2; cdr3_aa: CASSLGLAGAANTGELFF
clone_size: many; v_call: TRBV29-1; d_call: TRBD2; j_call: TRBJ2-5; cdr3_aa: CSGRTSGQETQYF